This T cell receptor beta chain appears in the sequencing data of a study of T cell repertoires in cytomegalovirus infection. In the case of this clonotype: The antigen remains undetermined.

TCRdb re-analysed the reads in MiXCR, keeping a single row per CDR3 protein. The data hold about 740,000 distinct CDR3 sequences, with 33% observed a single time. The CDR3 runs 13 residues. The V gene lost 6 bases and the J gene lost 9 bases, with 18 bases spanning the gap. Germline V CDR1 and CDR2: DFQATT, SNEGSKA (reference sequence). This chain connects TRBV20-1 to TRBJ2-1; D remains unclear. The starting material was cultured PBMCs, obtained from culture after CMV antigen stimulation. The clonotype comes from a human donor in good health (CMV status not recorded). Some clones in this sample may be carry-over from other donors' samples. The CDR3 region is CSASRLGRREQFF. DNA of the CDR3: TGCAGTGCAAGCCGGTTAGGTCGACGTGAGCAGTTCTTC.